This T cell receptor (beta chain) was documented in a study of vaccination effects on CD4 cells after COVID-19. Sequencing followed a ViraFEST assay step that expanded antigen-specific CD4+ T cells with viral peptide pools. Following culture for around 10 days, CD4+ T cells were isolated. Participants each got two BNT162b2 or mRNA-1273 vaccine doses. Vaccine recipients had no previous SARS-CoV-2 infection; their nucleocapsid antibodies were negative. Study observations and caveats: Cross-reactivity with common cold coronaviruses was shown by only 1 of 255 vaccine-induced clones in healthy vaccinees.

The data were produced by immunoSEQ multiplex PCR, yet TCRdb's version contains in-frame clones alone and is incomplete. This repertoire shows roughly 20,000 clones, around 70% found once; its top ten account for 10%. V lost 4 bases and J 0 bases, leaving 4 bases between the germline ends. Germline CDR1 and CDR2: MNHEY and SMNVEV (reference sequence). The CDR3 spans 13 residues. As for this clone: Its antigen is as yet unknown.

This clonotype was sampled from a human donor who received a COVID-19 vaccine. The chain is built from TRBV27 and TRBJ1-5; D gene uncertain. Sequencing used CD4+ T cells from PBMCs cultured with HCoV-NL63 spike peptides, obtained after COVID-19 vaccination. CDR3 nucleotides: TGTGCCAGCAGTTGGCTTAGCAATCAGCCCCAGCATTTT. Amino acid sequence: CASSWLSNQPQHF.